This T cell receptor beta chain is drawn from a study of T and B cells in COVID-19 patients. On the study more broadly: Blood was sampled from COVID-19 patients who were either actively infected or recovered. Critical illness requiring mechanical ventilation or extracorporeal membrane oxygenation affected 12 of 20 active-infection patients.

TRB was amplified from around 250-500 ng of blood genomic DNA. BIOMED2 TRB-A/B primer pools were used in multiplex TRB PCR. TCRdb used MiXCR to reprocess the multiplex PCR reads, holding one entry per CDR3 protein. The sample has some 2,400 distinct CDR3 sequences, less than 25% seen once; the top ten hold roughly 70%. Relative to its sample, this clonotype is medium-sized. This CDR3 has 14 residues. The V gene lost 4 bases and the J gene lost 3 bases, with 11 bases spanning the gap. CDR1 and CDR2 from the germline V gene are LNHNV and YYDKDF (reference sequence). The sequenced material came from blood. This TCR was sampled from a human donor with active COVID-19. This sequence joins TRBV15 and TRBJ2-3, with no clear D. The CDR3 DNA reads TGTGCCACCAGCACCGGCCTTCAGACAGATACGCAGTATTTT. It is translated as CATSTGLQTDTQYF.